A selection of T cell receptor beta chains follows, all from one sample in a study of CD8 T cells in Susac syndrome. From the immunoSEQ multiplex PCR reads, TCRdb called clonotypes with MiXCR, one entry per CDR3 protein. The table records more than 110,000 distinct CDR3 sequences, 90% to 95% of them present only once. The sample consisted of CD8+ T cells from PBMCs. The receptors come from a human donor in good health. CDR3s include the opening cysteine and the closing phenylalanine or tryptophan. A D gene is named only where the DNA matches it firmly. Not all rows give a size; the values are once, few, many and, for expanded clones, a class.

J gene: TRBJ2-1; clone size: -; V gene: TRBV20-1; D gene: -; CDR3 protein: CSARRLASGWVEQFF; CDR3 DNA: TGCAGTGCTAGACGCCTAGCGAGTGGATGGGTTGAGCAGTTCTTC
J gene: TRBJ1-1; clone size: -; V gene: TRBV4-3; D gene: -; CDR3 protein: CASSQSYMDITEAFF; CDR3 DNA: TGCGCCAGCAGCCAATCTTACATGGATATCACTGAAGCTTTCTTT
J gene: TRBJ2-7; clone size: -; V gene: TRBV28; D gene: -; CDR3 protein: CASSLGTAPMRYEQYF; CDR3 DNA: TGTGCCAGCAGCCTCGGGACTGCCCCCATGAGGTACGAGCAGTACTTC
J gene: TRBJ2-3; clone size: -; V gene: TRBV20-1; D gene: -; CDR3 protein: CSARSAAGNTDTQYF; CDR3 DNA: TGCAGTGCTAGAAGCGCGGCGGGCAACACAGATACGCAGTATTTT
J gene: TRBJ2-1; clone size: -; V gene: TRBV7-9; D gene: -; CDR3 protein: CASSLGGVPTNQQFF; CDR3 DNA: TGTGCCAGCAGCTTAGGAGGCGTCCCTACAAATCAGCAGTTCTTC
J gene: TRBJ2-1; clone size: -; V gene: TRBV2; D gene: -; CDR3 protein: CASLMGPNEQFF; CDR3 DNA: TGTGCCAGCTTGATGGGGCCCAATGAGCAGTTCTTC
J gene: TRBJ2-1; clone size: -; V gene: TRBV11-2; D gene: -; CDR3 protein: CASSLDSSSYNEQFF; CDR3 DNA: TGTGCCAGCAGCTTAGACAGTAGCTCCTACAATGAGCAGTTCTTC
J gene: TRBJ2-7; clone size: few; V gene: TRBV20-1; D gene: TRBD1; CDR3 protein: CSARGTGLSYEQYF; CDR3 DNA: TGCAGTGCTAGGGGGACAGGTCTCTCCTACGAGCAGTACTTC
J gene: TRBJ2-7; clone size: -; V gene: TRBV29-1; D gene: TRBD2; CDR3 protein: CSVVFPAGASYF; CDR3 DNA: TGCAGCGTTGTATTCCCAGCGGGAGCTTCGTACTTC
J gene: TRBJ1-1; clone size: -; V gene: TRBV12-5; D gene: -; CDR3 protein: CASGDNTEAFF; CDR3 DNA: TGTGCTAGTGGGGATAACACTGAAGCTTTCTTT
J gene: TRBJ2-3; clone size: -; V gene: TRBV29-1; D gene: -; CDR3 protein: CSVVVGRSTDTQYF; CDR3 DNA: TGCAGCGTTGTAGTTGGGAGGTCCACAGATACGCAGTATTTT
J gene: TRBJ1-1; clone size: -; V gene: TRBV20-1; D gene: -; CDR3 protein: CSADQMNTEAFF; CDR3 DNA: TGCAGTGCTGACCAGATGAACACTGAAGCTTTCTTT
J gene: TRBJ2-2; clone size: -; V gene: TRBV30; D gene: -; CDR3 protein: CAWDDSGTGELFF; CDR3 DNA: TGTGCCTGGGACGACTCGGGCACCGGGGAGCTGTTTTTT
J gene: TRBJ2-6; clone size: -; V gene: TRBV27; D gene: -; CDR3 protein: CASSFWGSSGANVLTF; CDR3 DNA: TGTGCCAGCAGTTTTTGGGGCAGCTCTGGGGCCAACGTCCTGACTTTC
J gene: TRBJ2-1; clone size: -; V gene: TRBV3-1; D gene: TRBD1; CDR3 protein: CASSQRQGAPYNEQFF; CDR3 DNA: TGTGCCAGCAGCCAACGACAGGGGGCTCCCTACAATGAGCAGTTCTTC
J gene: TRBJ2-7; clone size: -; V gene: TRBV7-6; D gene: TRBD2; CDR3 protein: CASSSRSGRAYEQYF; CDR3 DNA: TGTGCCAGCAGCTCAAGGAGCGGGAGGGCCTACGAGCAGTACTTC
J gene: TRBJ2-3; clone size: -; V gene: TRBV7-8; D gene: TRBD2; CDR3 protein: CASSLEAGGGTDTQYF; CDR3 DNA: TGTGCCAGCAGCTTAGAAGCGGGAGGTGGCACAGATACGCAGTATTTT
J gene: TRBJ2-7; clone size: -; V gene: TRBV28; D gene: TRBD2; CDR3 protein: CASSLAASGSEQYF; CDR3 DNA: TGTGCCAGCAGTTTAGCGGCTAGCGGGAGCGAGCAGTACTTC
J gene: TRBJ2-7; clone size: -; V gene: TRBV20-1; D gene: -; CDR3 protein: CSAREGPGGNYEQYF; CDR3 DNA: TGCAGTGCTAGAGAAGGGCCTGGCGGGAACTACGAGCAGTACTTC
J gene: TRBJ2-1; clone size: -; V gene: TRBV7-2; D gene: -; CDR3 protein: CASRTRGTSLYNEQFF; CDR3 DNA: TGTGCCAGCAGAACTAGGGGGACAAGCTTATACAATGAGCAGTTCTTC
J gene: TRBJ1-2; clone size: -; V gene: TRBV19; D gene: -; CDR3 protein: CASSIDQGYYGYTF; CDR3 DNA: TGTGCCAGTAGTATAGATCAGGGCTACTATGGCTACACCTTC
J gene: TRBJ2-5; clone size: -; V gene: TRBV5-6; D gene: -; CDR3 protein: CASSSGPIDWTQYF; CDR3 DNA: TGTGCCAGCAGCTCCGGTCCCATCGATTGGACCCAGTACTTC
J gene: TRBJ2-7; clone size: -; V gene: TRBV6-5; D gene: -; CDR3 protein: CASSYSADTYEQYF; CDR3 DNA: TGTGCCAGCAGTTACTCGGCAGATACCTACGAGCAGTACTTC
J gene: TRBJ2-5; clone size: -; V gene: TRBV6-2/TRBV6-3; D gene: -; CDR3 protein: CASSYSKETQYF; CDR3 DNA: TGTGCCAGCAGTTACTCGAAAGAGACCCAGTACTTC
J gene: TRBJ2-3; clone size: -; V gene: TRBV7-6; D gene: TRBD2; CDR3 protein: CASSLGPGLAPYTQYF; CDR3 DNA: TGTGCCAGCAGCTTAGGCCCGGGACTAGCCCCGTATACGCAGTATTTT
J gene: TRBJ1-1; clone size: -; V gene: TRBV6-5; D gene: -; CDR3 protein: CASSYFGGTEAFF; CDR3 DNA: TGTGCCAGCAGTTACTTCGGAGGTACTGAAGCTTTCTTT
J gene: TRBJ2-7; clone size: -; V gene: TRBV20-1; D gene: TRBD1; CDR3 protein: CSAPAGDSLYEQYF; CDR3 DNA: TGCAGTGCTCCGGCCGGGGACAGCCTCTACGAGCAGTACTTC
J gene: TRBJ2-2; clone size: -; V gene: TRBV29-1; D gene: -; CDR3 protein: CSVRGTNTGELFF; CDR3 DNA: TGCAGCGTCCGCGGCACGAACACCGGGGAGCTGTTTTTT
J gene: TRBJ2-1; clone size: -; V gene: TRBV29-1; D gene: TRBD2; CDR3 protein: CSVETSGVYNEQFF; CDR3 DNA: TGCAGCGTTGAAACTAGCGGGGTCTACAATGAGCAGTTCTTC
J gene: TRBJ2-5; clone size: -; V gene: TRBV27; D gene: -; CDR3 protein: CASSFTGSEETQYF; CDR3 DNA: TGTGCCAGCAGTTTTACAGGGTCAGAAGAGACCCAGTACTTC
J gene: TRBJ2-2; clone size: -; V gene: TRBV23-1; D gene: -; CDR3 protein: CASSHEGPHTGELFF; CDR3 DNA: TGCGCCAGCAGTCATGAGGGGCCCCACACCGGGGAGCTGTTTTTT
J gene: TRBJ2-7; clone size: -; V gene: TRBV20-1; D gene: TRBD2; CDR3 protein: CSASQPERLAMYEQYF; CDR3 DNA: TGCAGTGCATCCCAACCTGAGCGACTAGCAATGTACGAGCAGTACTTC
J gene: TRBJ2-1; clone size: -; V gene: TRBV9; D gene: -; CDR3 protein: CASSVEGYEQFF; CDR3 DNA: TGTGCCAGCAGCGTAGAAGGATATGAGCAGTTCTTC
J gene: TRBJ1-2; clone size: -; V gene: TRBV4-3; D gene: -; CDR3 protein: CASSQTAFVYRGYGYTF; CDR3 DNA: TGCGCCAGCAGCCAGACCGCCTTCGTTTATAGGGGCTATGGCTACACCTTC
J gene: TRBJ1-5; clone size: -; V gene: TRBV3-1; D gene: TRBD1; CDR3 protein: CASGQGAWNQPQHF; CDR3 DNA: TGTGCCAGCGGGCAGGGGGCCTGGAATCAGCCCCAGCATTTT
J gene: TRBJ2-1; clone size: -; V gene: TRBV6-1; D gene: -; CDR3 protein: CASRDYNEQFF; CDR3 DNA: TGTGCCAGCAGAGATTACAATGAGCAGTTCTTC
J gene: TRBJ2-1; clone size: -; V gene: TRBV7-9; D gene: -; CDR3 protein: CASCPMGSSYNEQFF; CDR3 DNA: TGTGCCAGCTGCCCCATGGGGAGCTCCTACAATGAGCAGTTCTTC
J gene: TRBJ2-1; clone size: -; V gene: TRBV5-4; D gene: -; CDR3 protein: CASSIRDLAYNEQFF; CDR3 DNA: TGTGCCAGCAGCATCCGGGACTTGGCCTACAATGAGCAGTTCTTC
J gene: TRBJ2-2; clone size: -; V gene: TRBV7-9; D gene: -; CDR3 protein: CASSLAGQNTGELFF; CDR3 DNA: TGTGCCAGCAGCTTAGCTGGTCAAAACACCGGGGAGCTGTTTTTT
J gene: TRBJ2-3; clone size: -; V gene: TRBV7-9; D gene: -; CDR3 protein: CASSSLADKVDTQYF; CDR3 DNA: TGTGCCAGCAGCTCACTAGCCGACAAGGTAGATACGCAGTATTTT
J gene: TRBJ2-3; clone size: -; V gene: TRBV27; D gene: -; CDR3 protein: CASSLGGEYTDTQYF; CDR3 DNA: TGTGCCAGCAGTTTGGGGGGAGAATACACAGATACGCAGTATTTT
J gene: TRBJ2-7; clone size: -; V gene: TRBV29-1; D gene: TRBD1; CDR3 protein: CSASDRSSYEQYF; CDR3 DNA: TGCAGCGCCTCGGACAGGAGCTCCTACGAGCAGTACTTC
J gene: TRBJ1-2; clone size: -; V gene: TRBV29-1; D gene: -; CDR3 protein: CSVEEYPTYGYTF; CDR3 DNA: TGCAGCGTTGAAGAGTATCCGACTTATGGCTACACCTTC
J gene: TRBJ1-2; clone size: -; V gene: TRBV27; D gene: -; CDR3 protein: CASSLRYGRAYGYTF; CDR3 DNA: TGTGCCAGCAGTTTACGGTATGGCAGGGCCTATGGCTACACCTTC
J gene: TRBJ1-1; clone size: -; V gene: TRBV4-1; D gene: -; CDR3 protein: CASSQEPGATEAFF; CDR3 DNA: TGCGCCAGCAGCCAAGAACCCGGGGCCACTGAAGCTTTCTTT
J gene: TRBJ2-7; clone size: -; V gene: TRBV18; D gene: TRBD1; CDR3 protein: CASSPEDRVGSYEQYF; CDR3 DNA: TGTGCCAGCTCACCAGAAGACAGGGTCGGTTCCTACGAGCAGTACTTC
J gene: TRBJ2-1; clone size: -; V gene: TRBV15; D gene: -; CDR3 protein: CATSDTNYNEQFF; CDR3 DNA: TGTGCCACCAGCGATACTAACTACAATGAGCAGTTCTTC
J gene: TRBJ2-1; clone size: -; V gene: TRBV27; D gene: -; CDR3 protein: CASSSLRATYNEQFF; CDR3 DNA: TGTGCCAGCAGTTCCCTCAGGGCCACCTACAATGAGCAGTTCTTC
J gene: TRBJ2-5; clone size: few; V gene: TRBV28; D gene: TRBD2; CDR3 protein: CASSLVGLAGETQYF; CDR3 DNA: TGTGCCAGCAGTTTAGTGGGACTAGCGGGAGAGACCCAGTACTTC